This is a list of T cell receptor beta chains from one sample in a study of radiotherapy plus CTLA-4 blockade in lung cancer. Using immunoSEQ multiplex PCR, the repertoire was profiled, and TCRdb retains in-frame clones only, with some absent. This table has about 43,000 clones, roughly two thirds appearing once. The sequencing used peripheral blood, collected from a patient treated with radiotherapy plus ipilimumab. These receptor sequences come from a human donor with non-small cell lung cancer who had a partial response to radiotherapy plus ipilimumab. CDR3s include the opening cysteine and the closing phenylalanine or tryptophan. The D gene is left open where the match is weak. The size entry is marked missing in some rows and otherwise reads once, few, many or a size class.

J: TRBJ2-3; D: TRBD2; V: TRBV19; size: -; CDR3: CASSLAGRSTDTQYF; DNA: TGTGCCAGTAGCCTAGCGGGACGCTCCACAGATACGCAGTATTTT
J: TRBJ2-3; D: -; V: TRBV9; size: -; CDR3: CASSDGSAGTDTQYF; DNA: TGTGCCAGCAGCGACGGAAGCGCCGGGACAGATACGCAGTATTTT
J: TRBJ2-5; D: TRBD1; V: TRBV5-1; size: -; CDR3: CASSRGDRDQETQYF; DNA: TGCGCCAGCAGCCGGGGGGACAGGGACCAAGAGACCCAGTACTTC
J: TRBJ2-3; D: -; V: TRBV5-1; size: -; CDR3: CASSGGRVGTDTQYF; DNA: TGCGCCAGCAGCGGGGGGAGAGTGGGCACAGATACGCAGTATTTT
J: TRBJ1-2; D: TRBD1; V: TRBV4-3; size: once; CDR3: CASSQGQGADGYTF; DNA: TGCGCCAGCAGCCAGGGACAGGGCGCCGATGGCTACACCTTC
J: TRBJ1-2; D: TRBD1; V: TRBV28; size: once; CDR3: CASRNTGGNYGYTF; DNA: TGTGCCAGCAGAAATACAGGGGGAAACTATGGCTACACCTTC
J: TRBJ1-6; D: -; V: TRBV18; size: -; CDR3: CASSPGVAAAAPLHF; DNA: TGTGCCAGCTCACCAGGGGTGGCAGCGGCGGCACCCCTCCACTTT
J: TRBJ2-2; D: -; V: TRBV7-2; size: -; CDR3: CASSRLATTSTGELFF; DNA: TGTGCCAGCAGCCGTTTGGCAACCACCAGCACCGGGGAGCTGTTTTTT
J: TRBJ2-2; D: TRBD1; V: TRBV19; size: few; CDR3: CASSIRGQELFF; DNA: TGTGCCAGTAGTATAAGGGGGCAGGAGCTGTTTTTT
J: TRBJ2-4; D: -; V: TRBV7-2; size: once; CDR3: CASSPVTGTGNIQYF; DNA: TGTGCCAGCAGCCCCGTCACCGGGACTGGGAACATTCAGTACTTC
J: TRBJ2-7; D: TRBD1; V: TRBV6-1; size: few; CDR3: CASRKGTGSDHEQYF; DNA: TGTGCCAGCAGAAAAGGGACAGGGAGCGACCACGAGCAGTACTTC
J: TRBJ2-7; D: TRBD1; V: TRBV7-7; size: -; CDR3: CASSSTARQGPSYEQYF; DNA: TGTGCTAGCAGCTCCACGGCGAGACAGGGGCCCTCCTACGAGCAGTACTTC
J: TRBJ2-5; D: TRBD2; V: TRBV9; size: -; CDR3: CASSPWAGDRETQYF; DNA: TGTGCCAGCAGCCCCTGGGCGGGAGATCGCGAGACCCAGTACTTC
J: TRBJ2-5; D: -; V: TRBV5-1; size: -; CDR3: CASNRQGETQYF; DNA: TGCGCCAGCAACCGGCAGGGAGAGACCCAGTACTTC
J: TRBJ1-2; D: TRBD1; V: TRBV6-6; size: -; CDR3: CASSYWGQGEEGYTF; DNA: TGTGCCAGCAGTTACTGGGGACAGGGGGAAGAGGGCTACACCTTC
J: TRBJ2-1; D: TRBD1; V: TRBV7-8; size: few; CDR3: CASSLAGTGVGEQFF; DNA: TGTGCCAGCAGCTTGGCCGGGACAGGGGTTGGTGAGCAGTTCTTC
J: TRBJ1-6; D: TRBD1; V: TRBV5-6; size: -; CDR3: CASSPDRGLSPLHF; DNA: TGTGCCAGCAGCCCCGACAGGGGGCTTTCACCCCTCCACTTT
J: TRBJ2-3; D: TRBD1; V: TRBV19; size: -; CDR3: CASSRTGGLTDTQYF; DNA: TGTGCCAGTAGCAGGACAGGGGGCCTCACAGATACGCAGTATTTT
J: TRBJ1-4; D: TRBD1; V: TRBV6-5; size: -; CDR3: CASSSPDRPWRLFF; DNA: TGTGCCAGCAGCTCCCCGGACAGGCCCTGGAGACTGTTTTTT
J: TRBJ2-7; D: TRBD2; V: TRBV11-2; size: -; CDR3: CASSLVSSGSYEQYF; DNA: TGTGCCAGCAGCTTAGTGTCTAGCGGGTCATACGAGCAGTACTTC
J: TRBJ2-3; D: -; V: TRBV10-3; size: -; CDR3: CAISTQGSTDTQYF; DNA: TGTGCCATCAGTACCCAGGGTAGCACAGATACGCAGTATTTT
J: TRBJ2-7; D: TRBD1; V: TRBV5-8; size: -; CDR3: CASSFGDREYEQYF; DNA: TGTGCCAGCAGCTTCGGGGACAGGGAGTACGAGCAGTACTTC
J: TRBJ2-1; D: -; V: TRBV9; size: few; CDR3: CASSTSGDSYNEQFF; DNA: TGTGCCAGCAGCACCTCGGGGGACTCGTACAATGAGCAGTTCTTC
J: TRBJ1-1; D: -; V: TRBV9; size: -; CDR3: CASSVRDRNTEAFF; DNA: TGTGCCAGCAGCGTAAGAGACAGAAACACTGAAGCTTTCTTT
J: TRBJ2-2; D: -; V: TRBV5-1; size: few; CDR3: CASSLGGTSNTGELFF; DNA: TGCGCCAGCAGCTTGGGGGGGACATCGAACACCGGGGAGCTGTTTTTT
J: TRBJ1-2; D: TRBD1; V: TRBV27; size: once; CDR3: CASSPRGQGARGYTF; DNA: TGTGCCAGCAGTCCCCGGGGACAGGGGGCGCGGGGCTACACCTTC
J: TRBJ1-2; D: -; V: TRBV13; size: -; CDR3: CASSTYRDTSWENYGYTF; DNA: TGTGCCAGCAGCACTTACCGGGACACCTCATGGGAAAACTATGGCTACACCTTC
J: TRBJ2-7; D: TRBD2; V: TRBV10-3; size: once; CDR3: CAISDTGGRTSGSPYEQYF; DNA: TGTGCCATCAGTGACACGGGGGGGCGAACTAGCGGGAGTCCCTACGAGCAGTACTTC
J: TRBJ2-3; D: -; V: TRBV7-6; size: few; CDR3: CASSLAGGKYTDTQYF; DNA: TGTGCCAGCAGCTTAGCTGGGGGGAAGTACACAGATACGCAGTATTTT